This TCR beta chain was identified in a study of blood T cell repertoires in COVID-19. Clones were sequenced by immunoSEQ multiplex PCR, and TCRdb holds only the in-frame ones, with some missing. The sample lists some 340,000 clones; approximately 91% were seen once. Looked up from germline, CDR1 is MNHEY and CDR2 is SVGAGI. The V and J ends lost 2 bases and 0 bases, in that order; junction bases with no gene match: 7. The CDR3 has 16 residues. Participants had their cohort set by participant-reported clinical history. This clone occurred once. The origin of this receptor is a woman in her twenties or thirties who had been exposed to COVID-19. The genes are TRBV6-5 and TRBJ2-7, with 7 bases that match TRBD2. Sequencing was carried out using PBMCs or T cells enriched from blood (not recorded which). The CDR3 DNA reads as TGTGCCAGCAGTTACACTTGGGGGGGAATCTCCTACGAGCAGTACTTC. Protein product: CASSYTWGGISYEQYF.